The 26 T cell receptor beta chains presented below share a single source sample, sequenced in a study of T cell responses to AZD1222 COVID-19 vaccine. Measured with immunoSEQ multiplex PCR; TCRdb has only the in-frame clones, and not every one. The sample records 150,000 to 180,000 clones, over 85% being singletons. The material was peripheral blood, obtained on day 0 of AZD1222 vaccination. The receptors here all came from an adult in good health.

The chain is built from TRBV15 and TRBJ1-2; 7 bases fit TRBD1. The ends lost 5 bases at V and 4 bases at J; junction bases unmatched: 7. In germline, CDR1 is LNHNV, CDR2 YYDKDF (reference sequence). CDR3 length equals 14 residues. The CDR3 region has the DNA TGTGCCACCAGCGCTCGACAGGGTGGCTATGGCTACACCTTC. Its protein is CATSARQGGYGYTF.

The CDR3 DNA reads as TGTGCCAGTAGTATGGCCACTAGCGGGAAACCGAGTACGACCGGGGAGCTGTTTTTT. Translation: CASSMATSGKPSTTGELFF. The chain uses TRBV19 and TRBJ2-2, with 10 bases identical to TRBD2. The CDR3 loop spans 19 amino acids. Germline CDR1 is LNHDA and CDR2 is SQIVND (reference sequence). V shed 3 bases and J 5 bases; nucleotides not matched to a gene: 15. Combining the CDR3 with reference TRBV19 and TRBJ2-2 gives the whole variable domain DGGITQSPKYLFRKEGQNVTLSCEQNLNHDAMYWYRQDPGQGLRLIYYSQIVNDFQKGDIAEGYSVSREKKESFPLTVTSAQKNPTAFYLCASSMATSGKPSTTGELFFGEGSRLTVL.

The CDR3 nucleotides read TGTGCCAGCAGCTTAAGCCCACAGGGGGGCTATGGCTACACCTTC. It is translated as CASSLSPQGGYGYTF. V and J are TRBV7-2 and TRBJ1-2, with TRBD1 matching over 8 bases. The CDR3 sequence is 15 residues long. J lost 4 bases, V lost 2 bases, and 6 bases had no gene match. CDR1 and CDR2 from the germline V gene are SGHTA and FQGNSA.

The chain couples TRBV29-1 to TRBJ1-6; D perhaps matches TRBD1 (5 bases). The CDR3 is 13 amino acids. Trimming left V 3 bases short and J 7 bases short, with 10 bases between. Germline V CDR1 and CDR2: SQVTM, ANQGSEA. CDR3 protein: CSVDLGDNSPLHF. The CDR3 DNA is TGCAGCGTTGATCTCGGGGACAATTCACCCCTCCACTTT.

About this clone itself: A read error is possible here, since a much larger clone lies one base away. The CDR3 protein is CASSLGQGYGYTF. CDR3 nucleotide sequence: TGTGCCAGCAGCTTAGGACAGGGGTATGGCTACACCTTC. The V gene is TRBV11-2, the J gene TRBJ1-2; 8 bases fit TRBD1. Trimming at V came to 1 base and at J to 5 bases, leaving 0 bases not matched to a gene. Germline V gene sequence: CDR1 SGHAT, CDR2 FQNNGV. The CDR3 spans 13 residues.

CDR3 sequence: CASSGRGSDSPLHF. CDR3 nucleotide sequence: TGTGCCAGCAGCGGGCGGGGTAGCGATTCACCCCTCCACTTT. This chain connects TRBV9 to TRBJ1-6; no clear D. The germline V and J ends were trimmed by 3 bases and 8 bases, with 12 bases remaining between them. The germline V gene encodes CDR1 SGDLS and CDR2 YYNGEE. The CDR3 contains 14 residues.

In this sample, this clone turned up a few times. This chain joins TRBV28 and TRBJ1-1; D unclear. This CDR3 has 14 residues. CDR1 and CDR2 (germline): MDHEN, SYDVKM. Trimming shortened V by 3 bases and J by 1 base, and 9 bases separated the two germline ends. CDR3 sequence (DNA): TGTGCCAGCAGTTTGGGCGGGAAGAACACTGAAGCTTTCTTT. Translation gives CASSLGGKNTEAFF. Looking up the rest from reference TRBV28 and TRBJ1-1 gives the full variable domain: DVKVTQSSRYLVKRTGEKVFLECVQDMDHENMFWYRQDPGLGLRLIYFSYDVKMKEKGDIPEGYSVSREKKERFSLILESASTNQTSMYLCASSLGGKNTEAFFGQGTRLTVV.

V is TRBV5-1 and J is TRBJ2-1; possibly TRBD1 for D (6 bases). V lost 4 bases and J 5 bases, leaving 10 bases between the germline ends. Germline V gene lookup returns CDR1 SGHRS and CDR2 YFSETQ. There are 13 residues in the CDR3. CDR3 protein: CASSTGHDNEQFF. For the CDR3, the DNA is TGCGCCAGCAGCACGGGACACGACAATGAGCAGTTCTTC. Variable domain in full (rest from reference TRBV5-1 and TRBJ2-1): KAGVTQTPRYLIKTRGQQVTLSCSPISGHRSVSWYQQTPGQGLQFLFEYFSETQRNKGNFPGRFSGRQFSNSRSEMNVSTLELGDSALYLCASSTGHDNEQFFGPGTRLTVL.

This chain links TRBV2 with TRBJ1-5; 8 nucleotides align to TRBD1. The V gene end was trimmed by 6 bases and the J gene end by 5 bases; junction bases not matched to a gene: 6. Looked up from germline, CDR1 is SNHLY and CDR2 is FYNNEI. The CDR3 loop spans 14 amino acids. The CDR3 sequence is CASRPAGGYQPQHF. For the CDR3, the DNA is TGTGCCAGCAGGCCCGCAGGGGGCTATCAGCCCCAGCATTTT. The whole variable domain, remainder taken from reference TRBV2 and TRBJ1-5, is EPEVTQTPSHQVTQMGQEVILRCVPISNHLYFYWYRQILGQKVEFLVSFYNNEISEKSEIFDDQFSVERPDGSNFTLKIRSTKLEDSAMYFCASRPAGGYQPQHFGDGTRLSIL.

This chain uses TRBV20-1 with TRBJ2-7; D remains ambiguous. Germline V CDR1 and CDR2: DFQATT, SNEGSKA (reference sequence). The length of the CDR3 is 13 residues. Trimming cost V 3 bases and J 0 bases, with 9 bases left between them. CDR3 sequence reads: CSASSPSSYEQYF. In DNA form, the CDR3 reads TGCAGTGCTAGTTCACCGAGCTCCTACGAGCAGTACTTC.

The chain employs TRBV5-1 and TRBJ1-2; D may be TRBD1 (5 bases). Germline V lookup: CDR1 SGHRS, CDR2 YFSETQ. The germline V and J ends were trimmed by 3 bases and 4 bases, with 19 bases remaining between them. The CDR3 is made up of 16 amino acids. CDR3 sequence: CASSWGGGADSYGYTF. The CDR3 bases are TGCGCCAGCAGCTGGGGCGGAGGGGCGGATAGCTATGGCTACACCTTC.

The chain uses TRBV20-1 and TRBJ2-1, with no clear D. Germline-derived CDR1 and CDR2 are DFQATT and SNEGSKA (reference sequence). The CDR3 is made up of 11 amino acids. Trimming stripped 4 bases from V and 10 bases from J, with 11 bases between. CDR3 loop: CSATRSQEQFF. CDR3 coding DNA: TGCAGTGCTACGCGATCTCAGGAGCAGTTCTTC.

The J gene is TRBJ1-4, the V gene TRBV19, with unresolved D. V dropped 11 bases and J dropped 11 bases, with 15 bases sitting between them. From germline, CDR1 is LNHDA and CDR2 SQIVND (reference sequence). There are 11 residues in the CDR3. The CDR3 loop reads CAVKGRNKLFF. In DNA, the CDR3 is TGTGCCGTCAAGGGCAGGAATAAACTGTTTTTT.

This chain joins TRBV25-1 and TRBJ1-5, with D unclear. The CDR3 contains 13 residues. Germline V gene lookup returns CDR1 MGHDK and CDR2 SYGVNS. The V and J ends lost 6 bases and 8 bases respectively, with 14 bases between them. The chain's CDR3 is CASSLTGDEPQHF. The DNA of the CDR3 is TGTGCCAGCAGCCTAACCGGGGATGAGCCCCAGCATTTT.

The V and J genes are TRBV18 and TRBJ2-5; D unresolved. V was shortened by 2 bases and J by 2 bases, with 9 bases between the two germline ends. This CDR3 region has 14 residues. Per germline, CDR1 KGHSH and CDR2 LQKENI. This CDR3 reads CASSPLADQETQYF. Written as DNA, the CDR3 is TGTGCCAGCTCACCATTGGCGGATCAAGAGACCCAGTACTTC. The variable domain in full, completed from reference TRBV18 and TRBJ2-5, reads NAGVMQNPRHLVRRRGQEARLRCSPMKGHSHVYWYRQLPEEGLKFMVYLQKENIIDESGMPKERFSAEFPKEGPSILRIQQVVRGDSAAYFCASSPLADQETQYFGPGTRLLVL.

V gene TRBV19 combines with J gene TRBJ2-2, with 8 bases matching TRBD1. The trim removed 7 bases at V and 0 bases at J, leaving 10 bases unmatched. The CDR3 runs to 17 residues. Looked up from germline, CDR1 is LNHDA and CDR2 is SQIVND (reference sequence). The chain's CDR3 is CASTRDRQWTNTGELFF. The CDR3 DNA reads as TGTGCCAGTACCCGGGACAGGCAGTGGACGAACACCGGGGAGCTGTTTTTT.

The chain has TRBV9 and TRBJ1-1; tentative D call: TRBD1 (5 bases). Germline V CDR1 and CDR2: SGDLS, YYNGEE. V lost 2 bases and J 11 bases, leaving 19 bases between the germline ends. The CDR3 is 14 amino acids. The CDR3 DNA reads TGTGCCAGCAGCGTGGAGGGGCCGGCAGGTGAGGCTTTCTTT. Encoded protein: CASSVEGPAGEAFF.

This sequence joins TRBV5-1 and TRBJ2-1, with 16 positions matching TRBD2. This CDR3 comprises 16 residues. Trimming removed 0 bases from V and 9 bases from J; junction bases left unmatched: 3. Germline CDR1 is SGHRS and CDR2 is YFSETQ. CDR3 DNA: TGCGCCAGCAGCTTGGTGGGGACTAGCGGGAGGGGTGAGCAGTTCTTC. It codes for CASSLVGTSGRGEQFF. The full variable domain, completed using reference TRBV5-1 and TRBJ2-1, is KAGVTQTPRYLIKTRGQQVTLSCSPISGHRSVSWYQQTPGQGLQFLFEYFSETQRNKGNFPGRFSGRQFSNSRSEMNVSTLELGDSALYLCASSLVGTSGRGEQFFGPGTRLTVL.

CDR3 nucleotide sequence: TGTGCCAGCAGTCAAACAGGAGGTGAGCAGTACTTC. Amino acids: CASSQTGGEQYF. The chain combines TRBV6-6 with TRBJ2-7; possibly TRBD1 or TRBD2 for D (5 bases each). Looked up from germline, CDR1 is MNHNY and CDR2 is SVGAGI (reference sequence). Trimming cost V 5 bases and J 7 bases, with 12 bases left between them. The CDR3 spans 12 residues.

The genes are TRBV6-5 and TRBJ2-5, with D maybe TRBD2 (6 bases). The CDR3 loop spans 15 amino acids. Germline-derived CDR1 and CDR2 are MNHEY and SVGAGI. The V end was cut by 7 bases, the J end by 1 base, with 16 bases between. CDR3 coding DNA: TGTGCCAGCACCCAGGGAGGTTCCTCCCAAGAGACCCAGTACTTC. Its translation is CASTQGGSSQETQYF.

V and J are TRBV19 and TRBJ1-3, with D perhaps TRBD1 (5 bases). V dropped 0 bases and J dropped 6 bases, with 15 bases sitting between them. This CDR3 has 16 amino acids. CDR1 and CDR2 (germline): LNHDA, SQIVND (reference sequence). CDR3 in amino acids: CASSIEWGREANTIYF. The CDR3, as DNA: TGTGCCAGTAGTATAGAATGGGGCAGGGAGGCAAACACCATATATTTT.

The chain recombines TRBV7-2 with TRBJ1-6; the match to TRBD1 covers 8 bases. V lost 6 bases, J lost 7 bases, and 8 bases stayed unmatched. The CDR3 consists of 15 residues. Germline CDR1 is SGHTA and CDR2 is FQGNSA. DNA of the CDR3: TGTGCCAGCAGTAGACAGGGGTTCGACAATTCACCCCTCCACTTT. Translated: CASSRQGFDNSPLHF.

V and J are TRBV30 and TRBJ1-3, with D hard to call. V lost 1 base and J lost 2, with 6 bases in between. This CDR3 contains 13 residues. Germline V gives CDR1 GTSNPN, CDR2 SVGIG (reference sequence). CDR3 nucleotide sequence: TGTGCCTGGAGTGATGGGGCTGGAAACACCATATATTTT. This translates into CAWSDGAGNTIYF.

The chain recombines TRBV28 with TRBJ1-5; TRBD1 might be the D (5 bases). With 5 bases removed from V and 3 bases from J, the gap between germline ends came to 23 bases. There are 18 residues in the CDR3. CDR1 and CDR2 (germline): MDHEN, SYDVKM. CDR3 sequence: CASSTISRGYGVNQPQHF. DNA for the CDR3: TGTGCCAGCAGTACCATTTCTAGGGGCTATGGGGTCAATCAGCCCCAGCATTTT.

This clone was seen just once. The V gene is TRBV5-6, the J gene TRBJ1-5; D remains ambiguous. V was pared by 4 bases and J by 0 bases, with 14 bases between. Germline CDR1 is SGHDT and CDR2 is YYEEEE. The CDR3 loop spans 16 amino acids. The CDR3 DNA sequence: TGTGCCAGCAGCCCGGCAGGCCCGGGTAGCAATCAGCCCCAGCATTTT. This encodes CASSPAGPGSNQPQHF.

Written as DNA, the CDR3 is TGTGCCGCCTTGCAGGGAGGGAACACCGGGGAGCTGTTTTTT. This translates into CAALQGGNTGELFF. V gene TRBV28 combines with J gene TRBJ2-2, with D possibly being TRBD2 (6 bases). There are 14 residues in the CDR3. The V gene lost 11 bases and the J gene lost 1 base, with 14 bases spanning the gap. CDR1 MDHEN and CDR2 SYDVKM come from the germline V gene.